Listed here is a single T cell receptor (beta chain). The entry originates in a study of blood T cell repertoires in COVID-19. Study background: Some COVID-19 samples were acute and others convalescent; all came from the United States, Italy and Spain. Sources were T cells, B-cell-depleted T cells, or PBMCs; the material itself was cDNA or gDNA.

Losses at the gene ends were 1 base for V and 6 bases for J; bases not matched to a gene: 3. The CDR3 is made up of 14 amino acids. Germline CDR1 and CDR2: LGHNA and YSLEER. Under the authors' procedure: The authors estimated nucleated cell counts from reference gene primer amplification. Assay used: immunoSEQ multiplex PCR; TCRdb lists only in-frame clones, some missing. V and J calls and clone size come straight from that table; D and trimming were deduced from the DNA. The sample has some 150,000 clones, roughly 89% seen once. The chain couples TRBV4-3 to TRBJ2-7; 10 bases fit TRBD1. The sequence was collected from a woman between 45 and 65 years old who had been exposed to COVID-19. The sample taken for sequencing was PBMCs or T cells enriched from blood (not recorded which). CDR3 residues: CASSQGDRGSEQYF. The CDR3 DNA reads as TGCGCCAGCAGCCAAGGGGACAGGGGCAGCGAGCAGTACTTC.